This T cell receptor beta chain was sequenced during a study of cytomegalovirus exposure and HLA in healthy donors. PCR involved 60 Vbeta and 13 Jbeta primers. TCRdb's table, derived via immunoSEQ multiplex PCR, lists solely in-frame clones and lacks some. Of approximately 70,000 clones listed, around 70% are singletons. The CDR3 runs to 14 residues. The V and J ends lost 5 bases and 6 bases respectively, with 13 bases between them. Germline V gene data show CDR1 as SGHVS and CDR2 as FQNEAQ. The clonotype comes from a man aged 35-49 years in good health and CMV-seropositive. Sample: PBMCs. The chain recombines TRBV7-8 with TRBJ1-4; maybe TRBD1 (6 bases). This CDR3 is CASSLRTEDEKLFF. The CDR3 DNA reads TGTGCCAGCAGCCTCAGGACAGAAGATGAAAAACTGTTTTTT.